Sequencing of this T cell receptor beta chain was carried out in a study of blood T cells in healthy people across ages. This CDR3 spans 13 amino acids. The V gene lost 5 bases and the J gene lost 5 bases, with 15 bases spanning the gap. The germline gives CDR1 DFQATT, CDR2 SNEGSKA (reference sequence). Combining a sample-barcoded 5' primer with a J-beta primer mix, a second PCR ran for about 6 to 12 cycles. Per-sample output comprised a minimum of 3 million paired-end reads containing CDR3. TCRdb re-analysed the 5' RACE reads in MiXCR, keeping a single row per CDR3 protein. The table has fewer than 2,000,000 distinct CDR3 sequences, almost 35% seen once; the top ten hold about 11%. There are a few counts of this clonotype.

Sequencing used blood. The chain couples TRBV20-1 to TRBJ2-5; D assignment may be TRBD1 or TRBD2 (5 bases each). The sequence was obtained from a woman in her thirties in good health. The DNA of the CDR3 is TGCAGTGCTCCCCGGACCGGGGCGGAGACCCAGTACTTC. It yields the protein CSAPRTGAETQYF.